These T cell receptor beta chains were read from a single sample in a study of shared clonotypes between healthy human individuals. Clones were read by immunoSEQ multiplex PCR, and TCRdb kept only the in-frame ones, dropping some. The sample carries 850,000 to 1,200,000 clones, 70% to 80% recorded once. The specimen sequenced was memory CD4+ T cells sorted from blood. These receptors were taken from a man aged 18 to 30 in good health. The CDR3 runs from the conserved cysteine through the conserved F or W. A D gene is named only where the DNA matches it firmly. The size field is filled for only some rows; it gives once, few, many or a size class.

J gene: TRBJ2-3
CDR3 length: 14
clone size: .
V gene: TRBV10-3
D gene: TRBD2
CDR3 DNA: TGTGCCATCTCTAGCGGGAGACTCACAGATACGCAGTATTTT
CDR3 protein: CAISSGRLTDTQYF

J gene: TRBJ2-7
CDR3 length: 12
clone size: few
V gene: TRBV29-1
D gene: .
CDR3 DNA: TGCAGCGTCGATCCGTCCGGCTACGAGCAGTACTTC
CDR3 protein: CSVDPSGYEQYF

J gene: TRBJ2-3
CDR3 length: 14
clone size: .
V gene: TRBV10-3
D gene: TRBD2
CDR3 DNA: TGTGCCACAAAGGGACTAGCGGGAGGAGATACGCAGTATTTT
CDR3 protein: CATKGLAGGDTQYF

J gene: TRBJ2-3
CDR3 length: 16
clone size: .
V gene: TRBV5-6
D gene: .
CDR3 DNA: TGTGCCAGCAGCTTGGGAAGGATCGAGGGCGCAGATACGCAGTATTTT
CDR3 protein: CASSLGRIEGADTQYF

J gene: TRBJ2-5
CDR3 length: 15
clone size: .
V gene: TRBV7-2
D gene: .
CDR3 DNA: TGTGCCAGCAGCTTAGGGTGGGCGGGGGCAGAGACCCAGTACTTC
CDR3 protein: CASSLGWAGAETQYF

J gene: TRBJ1-6
CDR3 length: 14
clone size: .
V gene: TRBV7-2
D gene: .
CDR3 DNA: TGTGCCAGCAGCTTAAAACGACAGAATTCACCCCTCCACTTT
CDR3 protein: CASSLKRQNSPLHF

J gene: TRBJ1-6
CDR3 length: 15
clone size: .
V gene: TRBV11-2
D gene: .
CDR3 DNA: TGTGCCAGCAGCTTAGACCCAGTCGGGAATTCACCCCTCCACTTT
CDR3 protein: CASSLDPVGNSPLHF

J gene: TRBJ2-2
CDR3 length: 13
clone size: once
V gene: TRBV10-3
D gene: .
CDR3 DNA: TGTGCCATCACCCCCGAGGGCACCGGGGAGCTGTTTTTT
CDR3 protein: CAITPEGTGELFF

J gene: TRBJ2-5
CDR3 length: 13
clone size: .
V gene: TRBV5-4
D gene: .
CDR3 DNA: TGTGCCAGCAGCCAGGGCCAACAAGAGACCCAGTACTTC
CDR3 protein: CASSQGQQETQYF

J gene: TRBJ2-5
CDR3 length: 15
clone size: .
V gene: TRBV7-9
D gene: .
CDR3 DNA: TGTGCCAGCAGCTTACTCCAGGGGGGGCAAGAGACCCAGTACTTC
CDR3 protein: CASSLLQGGQETQYF

J gene: TRBJ2-7
CDR3 length: 13
clone size: .
V gene: TRBV19
D gene: TRBD2
CDR3 DNA: TGTGCCAGTCGGGGGGACGGCTCCTACGAGCAGTACTTC
CDR3 protein: CASRGDGSYEQYF

J gene: TRBJ2-5
CDR3 length: 16
clone size: once
V gene: TRBV6-6
D gene: .
CDR3 DNA: TGTGCCAGCAGCTCAGAACTCGGACTAATCGGAGAGACCCAGTACTTC
CDR3 protein: CASSSELGLIGETQYF

J gene: TRBJ2-5
CDR3 length: 13
clone size: .
V gene: TRBV18
D gene: .
CDR3 DNA: TGTGCCAGCTCACCACCAGGGCAAGAGACCCAGTACTTC
CDR3 protein: CASSPPGQETQYF

J gene: TRBJ2-1
CDR3 length: 16
clone size: .
V gene: TRBV7-2
D gene: TRBD2
CDR3 DNA: TGTGCCAGCAGGAGGACTAGCGGGGGCTCCTACAATGAGCAGTTCTTC
CDR3 protein: CASRRTSGGSYNEQFF

J gene: TRBJ1-5
CDR3 length: 14
clone size: .
V gene: TRBV27
D gene: .
CDR3 DNA: TGTGCCAGCAGTTTAAACCGGTATGATCAGCCCCAGCATTTT
CDR3 protein: CASSLNRYDQPQHF

J gene: TRBJ1-6
CDR3 length: 14
clone size: .
V gene: TRBV4-3
D gene: .
CDR3 DNA: TGCGCCAGCAGCCGGTGGACCTATAATTCACCCCTCCACTTT
CDR3 protein: CASSRWTYNSPLHF

J gene: TRBJ2-6
CDR3 length: 18
clone size: .
V gene: TRBV18
D gene: .
CDR3 DNA: TGTGCCAGCTCACCGTATCGGCCAACGACCTCTGGGGCCAACGTCCTGACTTTC
CDR3 protein: CASSPYRPTTSGANVLTF

J gene: TRBJ1-1
CDR3 length: 15
clone size: .
V gene: TRBV7-8
D gene: TRBD1
CDR3 DNA: TGTGCCAGCAGCTTAGTGGGACAGACGAACACTGAAGCTTTCTTT
CDR3 protein: CASSLVGQTNTEAFF

J gene: TRBJ1-6
CDR3 length: 15
clone size: .
V gene: TRBV6-5
D gene: .
CDR3 DNA: TGTGCCAGCAGTTCCTCCCGCGGGGCGAATTCACCCCTCCACTTT
CDR3 protein: CASSSSRGANSPLHF